Listed here are 2 T cell receptor beta chains from one sample, sequenced in a study of CD8 T cells in ankylosing spondylitis. Their antigens are not known. TCRdb itself ran the 5' RACE reads through MiXCR, one entry per CDR3 protein. This sample has fewer than 650,000 distinct CDR3 sequences; approximately 11% occur once, and the top ten carry 6.8%. Study conclusions and caveats: Apparently characteristic of ankylosing spondylitis blood was a TCR beta motif (eight highly homologous variants).

Sequencing used blood, either unsorted or a sorted T cell fraction (not recorded which). The source of these receptors is a male donor with ankylosing spondylitis.

This clonotype was detected only a few times. CDR3 residues: CASSPMTSETQYF. The CDR3 DNA reads TGTGCCAGCTCACCTATGACGTCGGAGACCCAGTACTTC. This sequence joins TRBV18 and TRBJ2-5; no firm D call. V shed 3 bases and J shed 5 bases, with 10 bases lying between them. Germline values: CDR1 KGHSH, CDR2 LQKENI. The CDR3 is made up of 13 amino acids.

The chain uses TRBV12-3 or TRBV12-4 and TRBJ2-3; 11 nucleotides line up with TRBD2. After removal of 6 bases from V and 2 bases from J, the junction contained 4 bases not matched to a gene. The CDR3 loop spans 15 amino acids. The CDR3 protein is CASRGLADYTDTQYF. CDR3 DNA: TGTGCCAGCAGGGGACTAGCGGACTACACAGATACGCAGTATTTT.